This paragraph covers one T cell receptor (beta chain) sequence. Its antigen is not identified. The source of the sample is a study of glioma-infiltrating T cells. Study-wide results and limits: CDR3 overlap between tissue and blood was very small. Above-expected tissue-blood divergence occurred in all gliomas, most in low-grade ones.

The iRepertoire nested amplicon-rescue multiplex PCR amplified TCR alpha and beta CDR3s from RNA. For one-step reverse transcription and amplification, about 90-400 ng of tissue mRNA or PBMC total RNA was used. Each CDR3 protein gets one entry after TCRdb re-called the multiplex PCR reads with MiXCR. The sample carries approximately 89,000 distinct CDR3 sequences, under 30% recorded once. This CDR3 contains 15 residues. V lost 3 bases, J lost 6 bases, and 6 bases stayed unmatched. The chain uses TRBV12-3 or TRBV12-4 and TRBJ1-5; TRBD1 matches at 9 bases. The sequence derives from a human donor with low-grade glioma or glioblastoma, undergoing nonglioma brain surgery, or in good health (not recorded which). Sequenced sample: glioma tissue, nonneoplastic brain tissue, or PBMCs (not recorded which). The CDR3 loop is CASSFSTTGGQPQHF. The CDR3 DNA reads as TGTGCCAGCAGTTTTTCGACGACAGGGGGTCAGCCCCAGCATTTT.